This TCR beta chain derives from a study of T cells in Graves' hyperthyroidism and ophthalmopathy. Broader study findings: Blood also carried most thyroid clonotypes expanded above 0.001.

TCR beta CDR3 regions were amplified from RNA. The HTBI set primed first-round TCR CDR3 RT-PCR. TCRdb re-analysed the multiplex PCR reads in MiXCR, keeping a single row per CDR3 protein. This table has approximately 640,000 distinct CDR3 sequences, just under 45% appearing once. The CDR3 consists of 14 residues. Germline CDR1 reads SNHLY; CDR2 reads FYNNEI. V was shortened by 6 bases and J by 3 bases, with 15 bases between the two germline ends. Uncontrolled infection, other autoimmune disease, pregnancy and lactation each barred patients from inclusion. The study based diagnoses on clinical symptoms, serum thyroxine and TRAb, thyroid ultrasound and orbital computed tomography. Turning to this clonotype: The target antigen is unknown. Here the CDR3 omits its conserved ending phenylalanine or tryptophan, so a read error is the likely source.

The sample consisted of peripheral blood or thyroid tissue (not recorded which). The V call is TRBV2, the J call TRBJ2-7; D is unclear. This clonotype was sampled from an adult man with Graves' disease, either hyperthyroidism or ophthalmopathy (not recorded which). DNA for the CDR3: TGTGCCAGCAGGAAAGGGCCCCCTAGCTACGAGCAGTACTCC. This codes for CASRKGPPSYEQYS.